Shown below are 23 T cell receptor beta chains from a single sample sequenced in a study of T cell responses to AZD1222 COVID-19 vaccine. Produced via immunoSEQ multiplex PCR; TCRdb's table is partial and in-frame only. This table holds some 120,000 clones, about 90% found once. The specimen comprised peripheral blood, sampled on day 0 of MenACWY control vaccination. All receptors come from an adult in good health.

The chain employs TRBV4-2 and TRBJ2-6, with 8 positions matching TRBD1. This CDR3 has 17 residues. The trim removed 4 bases at V and 0 bases at J, leaving 5 bases unmatched. CDR1 is LGHNA, CDR2 YNFKEQ, per germline. CDR3 sequence (DNA): TGTGCCAGCAGCCTGGGACAGGAGAACTCTGGGGCCAACGTCCTGACTTTC. Its protein product is CASSLGQENSGANVLTF.

V and J are TRBV19 and TRBJ2-1; D not resolved. This CDR3 contains 11 residues. V was pared by 4 bases and J by 11 bases, with 9 bases between. Germline V gene lookup returns CDR1 LNHDA and CDR2 SQIVND (reference sequence). The CDR3 DNA reads as TGTGCCAGTAGTACGCGTAGCCAGCAGTTCTTC. Translation gives CASSTRSQQFF.

For the CDR3, the DNA is TGTGCCTTGGACCGAAGGCGGGCCGACTCCGGGTCCATCTACGAGCAGTACTTC. This codes for CALDRRRADSGSIYEQYF. The chain has TRBV30 and TRBJ2-7; tentative D call: TRBD2 (5 bases). Germline V gene data show CDR1 as GTSNPN and CDR2 as SVGIG (reference sequence). V gave up 7 bases and J gave up 3 bases, with 31 bases separating them. The CDR3 sequence is 18 residues long.

This clone appeared a single time. V usage is TRBV6-5 and J usage is TRBJ2-1; 9 bases align to TRBD1. The CDR3 is made up of 15 amino acids. The V gene's germline CDR1 is MNHEY and CDR2 SVGAGI. Losses at the gene ends were 8 bases for V and 1 base for J; bases not matched to a gene: 6. CDR3 sequence reads: CASGSGTGSYNEQFF. The CDR3 nucleotides read TGTGCCAGCGGCTCCGGGACAGGGTCCTACAATGAGCAGTTCTTC.

This chain joins TRBV10-3 and TRBJ1-6, with 8 bases fitting TRBD1. V lost 8 bases to trimming and J lost 6 bases; unmatched junction nucleotides: 0. The CDR3 loop spans 12 amino acids. Germline-derived CDR1 and CDR2 are ENHRY and SYGVKD. In DNA, the CDR3 is TGTGCCATCGGACAGGGTAATTCACCCCTCCACTTT. Encoded protein: CAIGQGNSPLHF.

The CDR3 coding sequence is TGCGCCAGCAGCTTGAGGGTGGCAGGGGTTAATGGCTACACCTTC. Its translation is CASSLRVAGVNGYTF. This chain uses TRBV5-1 with TRBJ1-2; possible D gene TRBD1, 6 bases. Germline CDR1 and CDR2: SGHRS and YFSETQ. This CDR3 region has 15 residues. Trimming took off 1 base at V and 6 bases at J, with 16 bases between the two ends.

The CDR3 here is CASSRYAGPIYEQYF. The CDR3 nucleotides read TGTGCCAGCAGTCGGTACGCGGGACCTATCTACGAGCAGTACTTC. The V and J genes are TRBV7-9 and TRBJ2-7; maybe TRBD2 (6 bases). The V end was cut by 6 bases, the J end by 3 bases, with 18 bases between. Germline V gene sequence: CDR1 SEHNR, CDR2 FQNEAQ (reference sequence). There are 15 residues in the CDR3.

This sequence joins TRBV5-5 and TRBJ2-7; unclear D gene. The V end was cut by 1 base, the J end by 2 bases, with 16 bases between. Germline V lookup: CDR1 SGHKS, CDR2 YYEKEE (reference sequence). The CDR3 runs 16 residues. The CDR3 coding sequence is TGTGCCAGCAGCTTGCTGCCCCGGGCCGCTCCCTACGAGCAGTACTTC. Protein sequence: CASSLLPRAAPYEQYF.

The genes are TRBV28 and TRBJ1-1, with no clear D. Germline V CDR1 and CDR2: MDHEN, SYDVKM. There are 14 residues in the CDR3. V was trimmed by 8 bases and J by 1 base, leaving 14 bases between them. CDR3 sequence: CASGPLTGNTEAFF. CDR3 nucleotides: TGTGCCAGCGGACCCTTGACTGGGAACACTGAAGCTTTCTTT. The whole variable domain, filled in from reference TRBV28 and TRBJ1-1, reads DVKVTQSSRYLVKRTGEKVFLECVQDMDHENMFWYRQDPGLGLRLIYFSYDVKMKEKGDIPEGYSVSREKKERFSLILESASTNQTSMYLCASGPLTGNTEAFFGQGTRLTVV.

The sample holds a few counts of this clone. The chain joins TRBV19 to TRBJ1-6; no firm D call. Germline assignment: CDR1 LNHDA and CDR2 SQIVND (reference sequence). This CDR3 comprises 17 residues. V was trimmed by 7 bases and J by 7 bases, leaving 23 bases between them. The CDR3, as DNA: TGTGCCAGTACCGATGTAGGATTTCGAACGGGGAATTCACCCCTCCACTTT. It codes for CASTDVGFRTGNSPLHF.

This clone turned up a few times. The chain carries TRBV5-4 and TRBJ2-3; D uncertain. Trimming left V 4 bases short and J 6 bases short, with 18 bases between. This CDR3 contains 15 residues. Germline loops: CDR1 SGHNT, CDR2 YYREEE (reference sequence). CDR3 protein: CASSHGKVAQDTQYF. Written as DNA, the CDR3 is TGTGCCAGCAGCCATGGAAAGGTCGCTCAGGATACGCAGTATTTT.

The rearrangement uses TRBV12-3 or TRBV12-4 and TRBJ1-2; 7 bases are shared with TRBD1. This CDR3 has 11 residues. Losses at the gene ends were 11 bases for V and 4 bases for J; bases not matched to a gene: 4. For the CDR3, the DNA is TGTGCCTCGACAGGGATCTATGGCTACACCTTC. Translation: CASTGIYGYTF.

V and J are TRBV5-6 and TRBJ2-2; possible D gene TRBD1, 5 bases. Germline V lookup: CDR1 SGHDT, CDR2 YYEEEE. This CDR3 has 19 residues. Trimming removed 3 bases at V and 4 bases at J, with 25 bases between. CDR3 DNA: TGTGCCAGCAGCTCAAAAATCACAGGCACCCCGATGGTCACCGGGGAGCTGTTTTTT. Protein: CASSSKITGTPMVTGELFF.

J is TRBJ2-5 and V is TRBV9; 7 nucleotides match TRBD2. Germline V gene sequence: CDR1 SGDLS, CDR2 YYNGEE. Trimming at V came to 4 bases and at J to 5 bases, leaving 8 bases not matched to a gene. CDR3 length: 14 amino acids. DNA for the CDR3: TGTGCCAGCAGCCCGAGGACTAGTGAGGAGACCCAGTACTTC. Translating it yields CASSPRTSEETQYF.

The chain combines TRBV10-1 with TRBJ2-2; tentatively, D is TRBD1 (5 bases). The CDR3 sequence is 16 residues long. The V gene's germline CDR1 is WNHNN and CDR2 SYGVQD (reference sequence). Deletions cut 0 bases from V and 4 bases from J, with 12 bases between. The CDR3 is CASSESGQGGTGELFF. The CDR3 DNA reads TGCGCCAGCAGTGAGTCGGGGCAGGGTGGCACCGGGGAGCTGTTTTTT.

The rearrangement links TRBV28 to TRBJ1-2; a weak D match, TRBD1 (5 bases). This CDR3 region has 13 residues. With 4 bases removed from V and 3 bases from J, the gap between germline ends came to 9 bases. Germline-derived CDR1 and CDR2 are MDHEN and SYDVKM. In DNA, the CDR3 is TGTGCCAGCAGTTCGGGGCGGGACTATGGCTACACCTTC. It codes for CASSSGRDYGYTF.

The chain employs TRBV18 and TRBJ1-5; TRBD1 matches 11 bases. With V trimmed by 3 bases and J by 6 bases, 1 base remained unmatched. The CDR3 loop spans 14 amino acids. The germline V gene has CDR1 KGHSH and CDR2 LQKENI. CDR3 region: CASSPDRGRQPQHF. DNA of the CDR3: TGTGCCAGCTCACCGGACAGGGGGCGTCAGCCCCAGCATTTT.

The count of this clone is one. This sequence joins TRBV2 and TRBJ1-3; D gene ambiguous. Germline CDR1 SNHLY, CDR2 FYNNEI. Trimming stripped 4 bases from V and 0 bases from J, with 13 bases between. This CDR3 contains 16 residues. Here the CDR3 DNA reads TGTGCCAGCAGTGTTGACGGATCAGTCTCTGGAAACACCATATATTTT. It codes for CASSVDGSVSGNTIYF.

V is TRBV9 and J is TRBJ2-2, with D unresolved. Per the germline V gene, CDR1 is SGDLS and CDR2 is YYNGEE. V dropped 0 bases and J dropped 0 bases, with 3 bases sitting between them. The CDR3 sequence is 14 residues long. The CDR3, as DNA: TGTGCCAGCAGCGTAGTTTCGAACACCGGGGAGCTGTTTTTT. It specifies CASSVVSNTGELFF.

The chain uses TRBV3-1 (or the pseudogene TRBV3-2) and TRBJ1-6, with D tentatively TRBD1 (6 bases). Germline loops: CDR1 LGHDT, CDR2 YNNKEL (reference sequence). This CDR3 contains 15 residues. V was cut by 4 bases and J by 10 bases, with 17 bases left in between. The CDR3 nucleotides read TGTGCCAGCAGCCCTCGGGGGGCTATGGGATCACCCCTCCACTTT. Its translation is CASSPRGAMGSPLHF.

The rearrangement joins TRBV10-2 to TRBJ1-3; D gene unclear. V was shortened by 3 bases and J by 2 bases, with 11 bases between the two germline ends. CDR3 size: 15 residues. Germline lookup yields CDR1 WSHSY and CDR2 SAAADI. The CDR3 nucleotides are TGCGCCAGCAGTGACAGAGGGTTTGCTGGAAACACCATATATTTT. Residues: CASSDRGFAGNTIYF.

V usage is TRBV12-3 or TRBV12-4 and J usage is TRBJ2-2, with 9 positions matching TRBD1. The trim removed 6 bases at V and 6 bases at J, leaving 2 bases unmatched. CDR3 length equals 13 residues. For the CDR3, the DNA is TGTGCCAGCAGCAGGGACAGGGCCGGGGAGCTGTTTTTT. It translates to CASSRDRAGELFF.

The chain uses TRBV6-6 and TRBJ1-5, with D tentatively TRBD1 (6 bases). This CDR3 is 12 amino acids long. Per germline, CDR1 MNHNY and CDR2 SVGAGI (reference sequence). Trimming stripped 7 bases from V and 5 bases from J, with 9 bases between. CDR3 nucleotides: TGTGCCAGCAAGTACAGGGATCAGCCCCAGCATTTT. Amino acids: CASKYRDQPQHF.